This TCR beta chain was recovered during a study of a mutant IDH1 vaccine in newly diagnosed glioma. Study information: Patients got their first vaccination 4-6 weeks after radiotherapy alone, or with temozolomide cycles. Treated patients had a mean age of 40.4 years and a roughly 62% male, approximately 38% female split. Overall study results and limits: Patients mounted vaccine-induced immune responses in just over 90% of cases.

Sample time point: week 47, end of study. Vaccination comprised doses that each held 300 ug of mutant IDH1 20-mer peptide, plus topical imiquimod. Here immunoSEQ multiplex PCR was the method, and the copy in TCRdb shows in-frame clones only, minus some. Of tens of thousands of clones detected, 89% appear once; the ten largest clones hold 0.75% to 0.95%. Germline V CDR1 and CDR2: GTSNPN, SVGIG (reference sequence). CDR3 length: 13 residues. Trimming cost V 2 bases and J 3 bases, with 5 bases left between them. About this clone: The antigen is unknown.

Specimen: PBMCs, collected from a glioma patient whose treatment included an IDH1 peptide vaccine. The TCR was taken from a woman between 50 and 59 years old with glioma. V usage is TRBV30 and J usage is TRBJ1-6; D is ambiguous. This CDR3 reads CAWSRVYNSPLHF. CDR3 nucleotide sequence: TGTGCCTGGAGTAGGGTCTATAATTCACCCCTCCACTTT.